Below are 18 T cell receptor beta chains sequenced from a single sample in a study of OX40 agonist ivuxolimab in advanced cancers. TCRdb's copy holds only in-frame clones and misses some; the assay was immunoSEQ multiplex PCR. The top ten clones hold just over 20% of a sample with about 40,000 clones, around 83% of them seen once. The specimen comprised CD4+ or CD8+ T cells sorted from blood, sampled in a trial of the OX40 agonist ivuxolimab. Every receptor here comes from an adult with an advanced solid tumor such as melanoma, head and neck, liver or kidney cancer.

This chain uses TRBV4-3 with TRBJ2-1; unclear D gene. This CDR3 region has 17 residues. Germline V gene sequence: CDR1 LGHNA, CDR2 YSLEER. Trimming left V 0 bases short and J 0 bases short, with 12 bases between. In DNA form, the CDR3 reads TGCGCCAGCAGCCAAGATGGTGGCCGGAGCTCCTACAATGAGCAGTTCTTC. The encoded protein is CASSQDGGRSSYNEQFF.

The V call is TRBV5-5, the J call TRBJ2-7, with 9 nucleotides matching TRBD1. The CDR3 has 15 amino acids. Trimming at V came to 4 bases and at J to 1 base, leaving 6 bases not matched to a gene. Germline V gene sequence: CDR1 SGHKS, CDR2 YYEKEE (reference sequence). The CDR3 loop is CASSPLGTGSYEQYF. The CDR3 DNA reads TGTGCCAGCAGCCCTTTGGGGACAGGGTCCTACGAGCAGTACTTC.

The chain carries TRBV6-1 and TRBJ1-5; D possibly corresponds to TRBD1 (5 bases). From germline, CDR1 is MNHNS and CDR2 SASEGT. The CDR3 is 13 amino acids. V was clipped by 2 bases and J by 6 bases, with 8 bases between them. Here the CDR3 reads CASSEQGVQPQHF. CDR3 coding DNA: TGTGCCAGCAGTGAACAGGGAGTTCAGCCCCAGCATTTT.

This clone has a single count. The V call is TRBV28, the J call TRBJ1-2; D perhaps matches TRBD1 (5 bases). V was cut by 2 bases and J by 4 bases, with 11 bases left in between. The germline V gene has CDR1 MDHEN and CDR2 SYDVKM. The CDR3 length is 14 residues. The CDR3 protein is CASSLKEQGYGYTF. In DNA, the CDR3 is TGTGCCAGCAGTTTAAAAGAGCAGGGCTATGGCTACACCTTC.

This chain joins TRBV19 and TRBJ1-6; 8 bases align to TRBD1. Looked up from germline, CDR1 is LNHDA and CDR2 is SQIVND (reference sequence). The CDR3 totals 14 residues. J gave up 5 bases and V 9 bases, and 6 bases lay outside the gene matches. DNA of the CDR3: TGTGCCAGCTCACCGGGACAGGATAATTCACCCCTCCACTTT. Amino acids: CASSPGQDNSPLHF.

J is TRBJ1-1 and V is TRBV5-1; no clear D gene. The germline V gene has CDR1 SGHRS and CDR2 YFSETQ. This CDR3 has 14 residues. V gave up 5 bases and J gave up 0 bases, with 11 bases separating them. The CDR3 region has the DNA TGCGCCAGCAGAGTAATTGGAGTGAACACTGAAGCTTTCTTT. It is translated as CASRVIGVNTEAFF.

The chain joins TRBV2 to TRBJ2-3; 7 nucleotides match TRBD2. Germline CDR1 is SNHLY and CDR2 is FYNNEI. The CDR3 is 17 residues long. Trimming removed 7 bases from V and 0 bases from J; junction bases left unmatched: 13. CDR3 sequence: CASIVTSLLRSTDTQYF. The DNA of the CDR3 is TGTGCCAGCATCGTGACTAGCTTACTACGGAGCACAGATACGCAGTATTTT.

This chain uses TRBV9 with TRBJ2-1; 10 bases are a match to TRBD2. The CDR3 length is 15 residues. After removal of 4 bases from V and 6 bases from J, the junction contained 7 bases not matched to a gene. The germline gives CDR1 SGDLS, CDR2 YYNGEE. CDR3 DNA sequence: TGTGCCAGCAGCCCGGCTAGCGGGGGAATCAATGAGCAGTTCTTC. It encodes CASSPASGGINEQFF.

This chain joins TRBV6-1 and TRBJ1-1; D is possibly TRBD1 (5 bases). The CDR3 consists of 14 residues. V lost 2 bases to trimming and J lost 1 base, with 8 bases between them. CDR1 MNHNS and CDR2 SASEGT come from the germline V gene. The CDR3 region is CASSEIGANTEAFF. The DNA of the CDR3 is TGTGCCAGCAGTGAAATAGGGGCGAACACTGAAGCTTTCTTT.

The chain joins TRBV28 to TRBJ2-7, with TRBD1 as a possible D gene (6 bases). The CDR3 contains 14 residues. Per the germline V gene, CDR1 is MDHEN and CDR2 is SYDVKM. Trimming pared 8 bases from V and 5 bases from J, leaving 19 bases between. The CDR3 region is CASHSDRYADEQYF. CDR3 nucleotides: TGTGCCAGCCATTCCGACAGGTATGCCGACGAGCAGTACTTC.

V and J are TRBV2 and TRBJ1-1; D possibly corresponds to TRBD1 (5 bases). This CDR3 comprises 10 residues. Germline lookup yields CDR1 SNHLY and CDR2 FYNNEI. The V gene lost 7 bases and the J gene lost 10 bases, with 10 bases spanning the gap. CDR3 sequence: CASIGEGAFF. The DNA for the CDR3 is TGTGCCAGCATAGGGGAGGGAGCTTTCTTT.

The chain combines TRBV4-1 with TRBJ1-5, with D possibly matching TRBD1 (5 bases). V was trimmed by 6 bases and J by 3 bases, leaving 9 bases between them. Germline V gene sequence: CDR1 MGHRA, CDR2 YSYEKL. The CDR3 has 13 amino acids. The CDR3 DNA reads TGCGCCAGCAGTGGGACTGACAATCAGCCCCAGCATTTT. It translates to CASSGTDNQPQHF.

The chain couples TRBV4-3 to TRBJ1-1, with a possible D match to TRBD1 (5 bases). This CDR3 contains 15 residues. Germline CDR1 is LGHNA and CDR2 is YSLEER. Trimming removed 0 bases at V and 1 base at J, with 9 bases between. The CDR3 nucleotides are TGCGCCAGCAGCCAAGATAAGGGACGGAACACTGAAGCTTTCTTT. This codes for CASSQDKGRNTEAFF.

The V and J genes are TRBV28 and TRBJ1-1; D might be TRBD1 (5 bases). Germline CDR1 is MDHEN and CDR2 is SYDVKM. The germline V and J ends were trimmed by 6 bases and 0 bases, with 11 bases remaining between them. The CDR3 has 14 amino acids. This CDR3 is CASRWGSMNTEAFF. CDR3 nucleotides: TGTGCCAGCAGGTGGGGCAGCATGAACACTGAAGCTTTCTTT.

The rearrangement uses TRBV11-2 and TRBJ2-7; the D is unclear. This CDR3 region has 14 residues. Germline V lookup: CDR1 SGHAT, CDR2 FQNNGV. The V end lost 1 base, the J end lost 0 bases, and 7 bases lay between the germline ends. The CDR3 DNA follows: TGTGCCAGCAGCTTAGGGGATCGCTCCTACGAGCAGTACTTC. This gives the protein CASSLGDRSYEQYF.

The V gene is TRBV19, the J gene TRBJ1-2, with D maybe TRBD1 (6 bases). The CDR3 contains 14 residues. The germline CDR1 and CDR2 sequences are LNHDA and SQIVND (reference sequence). V lost 8 bases and J lost 3, with 16 bases in between. CDR3 amino acids: CASLARGEDYGYTF. CDR3 sequence (DNA): TGTGCCAGTTTAGCCAGGGGAGAAGACTATGGCTACACCTTC.

This clone has just one count. The chain employs TRBV6-5 and TRBJ1-1; D is unresolved. Germline V CDR1 and CDR2: MNHEY, SVGAGI. Between the trimmed V and J ends, which lost 0 bases and 0 bases, there was a span of 5 bases. The CDR3 runs to 14 residues. The DNA of the CDR3 is TGTGCCAGCAGTTACTCTGAATTGAACACTGAAGCTTTCTTT. It translates to CASSYSELNTEAFF.

This chain connects TRBV10-2 to TRBJ2-5; weak D call: TRBD2 (5 bases). Germline V gene lookup returns CDR1 WSHSY and CDR2 SAAADI. CDR3 length equals 13 residues. V gave up 8 bases and J gave up 1 base, with 11 bases separating them. This CDR3 reads CASRGGSQETQYF. As DNA, the CDR3 is TGCGCCAGCCGAGGAGGTAGCCAAGAGACCCAGTACTTC.